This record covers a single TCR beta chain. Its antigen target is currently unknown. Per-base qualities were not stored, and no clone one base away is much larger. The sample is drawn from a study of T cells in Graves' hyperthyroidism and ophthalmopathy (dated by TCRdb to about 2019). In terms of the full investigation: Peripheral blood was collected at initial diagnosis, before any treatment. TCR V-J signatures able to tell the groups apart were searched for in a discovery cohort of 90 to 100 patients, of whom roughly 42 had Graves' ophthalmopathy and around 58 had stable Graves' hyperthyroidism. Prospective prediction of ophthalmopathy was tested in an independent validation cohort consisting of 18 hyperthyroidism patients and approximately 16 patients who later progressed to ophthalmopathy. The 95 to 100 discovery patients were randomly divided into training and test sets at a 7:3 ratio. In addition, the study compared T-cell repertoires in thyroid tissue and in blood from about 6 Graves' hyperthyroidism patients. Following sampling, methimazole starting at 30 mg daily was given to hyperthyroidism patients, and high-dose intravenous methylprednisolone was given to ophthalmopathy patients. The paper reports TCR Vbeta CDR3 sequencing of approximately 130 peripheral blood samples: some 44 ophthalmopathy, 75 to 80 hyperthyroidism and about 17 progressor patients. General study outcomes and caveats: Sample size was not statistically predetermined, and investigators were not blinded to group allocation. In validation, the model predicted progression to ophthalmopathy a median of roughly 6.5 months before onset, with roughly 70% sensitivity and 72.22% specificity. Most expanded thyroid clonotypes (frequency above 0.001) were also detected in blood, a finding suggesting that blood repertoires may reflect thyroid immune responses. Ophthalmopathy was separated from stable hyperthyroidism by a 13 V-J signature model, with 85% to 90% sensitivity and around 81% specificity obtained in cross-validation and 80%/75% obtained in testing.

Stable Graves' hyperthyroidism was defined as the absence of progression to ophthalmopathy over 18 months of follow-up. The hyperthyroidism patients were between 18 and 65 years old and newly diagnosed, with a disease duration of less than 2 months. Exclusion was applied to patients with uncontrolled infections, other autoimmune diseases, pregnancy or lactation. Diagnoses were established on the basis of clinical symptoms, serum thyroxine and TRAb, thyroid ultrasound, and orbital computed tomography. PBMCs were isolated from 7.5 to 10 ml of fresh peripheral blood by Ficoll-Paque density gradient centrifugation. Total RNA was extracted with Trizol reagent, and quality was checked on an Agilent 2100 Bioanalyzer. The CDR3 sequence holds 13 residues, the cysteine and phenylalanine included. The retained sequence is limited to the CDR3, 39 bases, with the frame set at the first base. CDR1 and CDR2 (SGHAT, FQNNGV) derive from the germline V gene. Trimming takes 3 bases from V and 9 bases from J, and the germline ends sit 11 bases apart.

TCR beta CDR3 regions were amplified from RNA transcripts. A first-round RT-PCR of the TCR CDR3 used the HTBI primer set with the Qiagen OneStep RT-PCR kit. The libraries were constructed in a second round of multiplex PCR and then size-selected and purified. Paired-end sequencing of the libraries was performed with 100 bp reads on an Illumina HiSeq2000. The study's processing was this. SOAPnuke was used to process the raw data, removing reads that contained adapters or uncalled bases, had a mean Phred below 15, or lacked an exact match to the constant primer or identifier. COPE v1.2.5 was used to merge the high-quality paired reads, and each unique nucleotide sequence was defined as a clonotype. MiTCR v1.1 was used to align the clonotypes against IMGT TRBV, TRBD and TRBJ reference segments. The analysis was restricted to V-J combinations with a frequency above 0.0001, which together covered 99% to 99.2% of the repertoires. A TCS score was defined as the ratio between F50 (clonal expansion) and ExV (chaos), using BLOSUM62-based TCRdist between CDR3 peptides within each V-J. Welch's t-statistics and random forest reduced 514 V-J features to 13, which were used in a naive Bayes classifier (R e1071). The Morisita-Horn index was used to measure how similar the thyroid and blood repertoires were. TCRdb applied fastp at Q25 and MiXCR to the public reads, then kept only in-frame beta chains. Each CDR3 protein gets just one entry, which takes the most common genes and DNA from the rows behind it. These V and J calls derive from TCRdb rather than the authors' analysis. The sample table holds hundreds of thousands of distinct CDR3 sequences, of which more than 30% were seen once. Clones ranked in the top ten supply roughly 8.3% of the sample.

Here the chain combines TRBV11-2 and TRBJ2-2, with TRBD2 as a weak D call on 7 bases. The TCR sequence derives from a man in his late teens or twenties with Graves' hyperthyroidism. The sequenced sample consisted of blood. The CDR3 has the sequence CASSFSGGWELFF. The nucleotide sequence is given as TGTGCCAGCAGCTTTTCGGGGGGCTGGGAGCTGTTTTTT. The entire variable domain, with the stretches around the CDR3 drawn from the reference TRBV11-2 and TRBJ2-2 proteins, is EAGVAQSPRYKIIEKRQSVAFWCNPISGHATLYWYQQILGQGPKLLIQFQNNGVVDDSQLPKDRFSAERLKGVDSTLKIQPAKLEDSAVYLCASSFSGGWELFFGEGSRLTVL.